One sample yielded the 26 T cell receptor beta chains listed below, sequenced in a study of shared clonotypes between healthy human individuals. Produced via immunoSEQ multiplex PCR; TCRdb's table is partial and in-frame only. The sample lists millions of clones, roughly 93% occurring once. Sequenced sample: naive CD4+ T cells from PBMCs. Subset defined: CD45RA+ positively selected. Receptors originate from a man aged 18 to 29 in good health. Some clones in this sample may be carry-over from other donors' samples.

The CDR3 is CASSGGTPSYNEQFF. The CDR3 bases are TGTGCCAGCAGCGGCGGGACTCCCTCCTACAATGAGCAGTTCTTC. This chain links TRBV9 with TRBJ2-1; a possible D gene is TRBD2 (6 bases). The CDR3 runs to 15 residues. Trimming left V 3 bases short and J 0 bases short, with 10 bases between. Germline loops: CDR1 SGDLS, CDR2 YYNGEE.

V and J are TRBV2 and TRBJ1-1; D perhaps matches TRBD1 (5 bases). Germline V gives CDR1 SNHLY, CDR2 FYNNEI. V shed 3 bases and J shed 0 bases, with 11 bases lying between them. This CDR3 has 15 residues. The CDR3 sequence is CASSESGPMNTEAFF. The CDR3 DNA is TGTGCCAGCAGTGAGTCAGGGCCTATGAACACTGAAGCTTTCTTT. The whole variable domain, remainder taken from reference TRBV2 and TRBJ1-1, is EPEVTQTPSHQVTQMGQEVILRCVPISNHLYFYWYRQILGQKVEFLVSFYNNEISEKSEIFDDQFSVERPDGSNFTLKIRSTKLEDSAMYFCASSESGPMNTEAFFGQGTRLTVV.

The J gene is TRBJ2-1, the V gene TRBV19; 7 bases line up with TRBD2. From germline, CDR1 is LNHDA and CDR2 SQIVND (reference sequence). V gave up 4 bases and J gave up 8 bases; unmatched junction bases: 5. There are 13 residues in the CDR3. CDR3 DNA: TGTGCCAGTAGTAGCGGGAGTAGCCATGAGCAGTTCTTC. As protein: CASSSGSSHEQFF.

This clone was seen just once. This sequence joins TRBV18 and TRBJ1-1, with unresolved D. The CDR3 consists of 14 residues. CDR1 KGHSH and CDR2 LQKENI come from the germline V gene. V was clipped by 3 bases and J by 2 bases, with 10 bases between them. This CDR3 reads CASSPLNSNTEAFF. The CDR3 DNA sequence: TGTGCCAGCTCACCCTTGAACAGTAACACTGAAGCTTTCTTT.

J is TRBJ2-5 and V is TRBV28, with 12 nucleotides matching TRBD1. The V gene's germline CDR1 is MDHEN and CDR2 SYDVKM. The CDR3 has 15 amino acids. V shed 4 bases and J 5 bases; nucleotides not matched to a gene: 5. CDR3 DNA sequence: TGTGCCAGCAGTTCCGGGACAGGGGGCCGGGAGACCCAGTACTTC. Protein sequence: CASSSGTGGRETQYF.

Details on this clone: Compared with germline, one end of the junction differs, possibly owing to a read error. The chain carries TRBV2 and TRBJ2-7; 8 bases line up with TRBD1. The CDR3 has 13 residues. Germline CDR1 SNHLY, CDR2 FYNNEI. CDR3 amino acids: CASNEQGAYEQYF. CDR3 sequence (DNA): TGTGCCAGCAATGAACAGGGGGCCTACGAGCAGTACTTC.

V gene TRBV29-1 combines with J gene TRBJ2-7; D is ambiguous. This CDR3 is 12 amino acids long. Deletions cut 5 bases from V and 0 bases from J, with 8 bases between. CDR1 and CDR2 from the germline V gene are SQVTM and ANQGSEA. The CDR3 loop is CSVRAASYEQYF. DNA of the CDR3: TGCAGCGTTCGGGCCGCCTCCTACGAGCAGTACTTC.

V gene TRBV29-1 combines with J gene TRBJ1-1; TRBD1 aligns across 7 bases. The trim removed 7 bases at V and 5 bases at J, leaving 7 bases unmatched. Germline-derived CDR1 and CDR2 are SQVTM and ANQGSEA. This CDR3 region has 12 residues. The CDR3 nucleotides are TGCAGCGGCGACAGGGACCGGACTGAAGCTTTCTTT. Protein: CSGDRDRTEAFF.

The V gene is TRBV27, the J gene TRBJ2-1, with no clear D. CDR1 MNHEY and CDR2 SMNVEV come from the germline V gene (reference sequence). Trimming stripped 4 bases from V and 2 bases from J, with 15 bases between. The CDR3 totals 16 residues. CDR3 DNA: TGTGCCAGCAGTTCTCCCTTGGCACAAACCTACAATGAGCAGTTCTTC. This translates into CASSSPLAQTYNEQFF.

The chain recombines TRBV7-3 with TRBJ2-2, with 8 bases identical to TRBD2. The germline V gene has CDR1 SGHTA and CDR2 FQGTGA. This CDR3 has 17 amino acids. J gave up 0 bases and V 5 bases, and 8 bases lay outside the gene matches. As DNA, the CDR3 is TGTGCCAGCAGCCCAGTAGCGGGACTAACGAACACCGGGGAGCTGTTTTTT. As protein: CASSPVAGLTNTGELFF.

J is TRBJ2-1 and V is TRBV2; 12 positions agree with TRBD2. V was clipped by 6 bases and J by 0 bases; unmatched bases: 3. The CDR3 length is 16 residues. Germline CDR1 is SNHLY and CDR2 is FYNNEI. The CDR3 DNA follows: TGTGCCAGCAGGCAGGGACTAGCGGGCTCCTACAATGAGCAGTTCTTC. This gives the protein CASRQGLAGSYNEQFF.

The gene calls are TRBV4-3 and TRBJ1-6, with TRBD1 matching 11 bases. The CDR3 has 17 residues. Germline V gene sequence: CDR1 LGHNA, CDR2 YSLEER. V gave up 3 bases and J gave up 6 bases; unmatched junction bases: 7. Here the CDR3 DNA reads TGCGCCAGCAGCCAGGGGACAGGGGGACGGGGTAATTCACCCCTCCACTTT. This sequence encodes CASSQGTGGRGNSPLHF.

The chain is built from TRBV28 and TRBJ2-2; D is perhaps TRBD2 (6 bases). The CDR3 contains 14 residues. The germline V gene has CDR1 MDHEN and CDR2 SYDVKM. Between the trimmed V and J ends, which lost 10 bases and 2 bases, there was a span of 14 bases. The CDR3 DNA is TGTGCCACCACGAGGGGAGGAAACACCGGGGAGCTGTTTTTT. Translating it yields CATTRGGNTGELFF.

J is TRBJ2-5 and V is TRBV30, with D maybe TRBD1 (6 bases). CDR1 is GTSNPN and CDR2 is SVGIG in the germline V gene (reference sequence). V was trimmed by 0 bases and J by 6 bases, leaving 17 bases between them. The CDR3 spans 15 residues. The CDR3 reads CAWSVLGGSPKTQYF. The CDR3 DNA is TGTGCCTGGAGTGTACTTGGGGGCAGCCCGAAGACCCAGTACTTC.

This sequence joins TRBV5-6 and TRBJ2-7; D is perhaps TRBD1 or TRBD2 (6 bases each). This CDR3 spans 12 amino acids. With 4 bases removed from V and 9 bases from J, the gap between germline ends came to 14 bases. The germline gives CDR1 SGHDT, CDR2 YYEEEE. The CDR3 loop is CASSTLGGGQYF. CDR3 in DNA: TGTGCCAGCAGCACCCTCGGGGGCGGGCAGTACTTC.

Note on this clone: The sample holds other DNA sequences that translate to the same CDR3. The V call is TRBV28, the J call TRBJ2-3; D not resolved. Per the germline V gene, CDR1 is MDHEN and CDR2 is SYDVKM. Trimming left V 3 bases short and J 3 bases short, with 4 bases between. The CDR3 sequence is 12 residues long. CDR3 residues: CASSLSTDTQYF. CDR3 bases: TGTGCCAGCAGTTTGTCTACAGATACGCAGTATTTT.

The chain has TRBV28 and TRBJ2-7; TRBD2 matches 9 bases. The CDR3 sequence is 19 residues long. CDR1 and CDR2 (germline): MDHEN, SYDVKM. The ends lost 1 base at V and 6 bases at J; junction bases unmatched: 19. DNA for the CDR3: TGTGCCAGCAGTTTATCCGGGATGTGGGGAGCGGGAGGTTTGGGCGAGCAGTACTTC. Translating gives CASSLSGMWGAGGLGEQYF.

The chain is built from TRBV6-5 and TRBJ2-4; no firm D call. CDR3 length: 11 amino acids. Germline V gene data show CDR1 as MNHEY and CDR2 as SVGAGI. Trimming took off 2 bases at V and 5 bases at J, with 1 base between the two ends. This CDR3 reads CASSYQNIQYF. The CDR3 region has the DNA TGTGCCAGCAGTTACCAAAACATTCAGTACTTC.

The chain carries TRBV28 and TRBJ2-7; 7 nucleotides align to TRBD2. J was trimmed by 6 bases and V by 2 bases; bases with no gene match: 10. This CDR3 comprises 15 residues. CDR1 and CDR2 (germline): MDHEN, SYDVKM. DNA of the CDR3: TGTGCCAGCAGTTTACGTGGACTAGGAGTCGGCGAGCAGTACTTC. This gives the protein CASSLRGLGVGEQYF.

The chain employs TRBV15 and TRBJ2-7, with D hard to call. With 1 base removed from V and 2 bases from J, the gap between germline ends came to 12 bases. The CDR3 runs 15 residues. Germline V gives CDR1 LNHNV, CDR2 YYDKDF (reference sequence). The CDR3 DNA follows: TGTGCCACCAGCAGAGGTAGTAATGACGCCTACGAGCAGTACTTC. Amino acid sequence: CATSRGSNDAYEQYF.

The genes are TRBV30 and TRBJ1-2; D not certain. Germline V gene sequence: CDR1 GTSNPN, CDR2 SVGIG (reference sequence). The V end was cut by 0 bases, the J end by 2 bases, with 10 bases between. This CDR3 is built from 14 residues. CDR3 sequence: CAWSVRGLNYGYTF. The DNA for the CDR3 is TGTGCCTGGAGTGTACGGGGTTTGAACTATGGCTACACCTTC.

This clone has a single count. For the CDR3, the DNA is TGTGCCAGCAGCCAATACGGGGCTAGCGGTAGGTATGAGCAGTTCTTC. Translation gives CASSQYGASGRYEQFF. The genes are TRBV14 and TRBJ2-1; TRBD2 matches at 7 bases. The CDR3 spans 16 residues. Germline V lookup: CDR1 SGHDN, CDR2 FVKESK. V shed 2 bases, J shed 8 bases, and the junction held 12 bases outside the gene matches.

The chain joins TRBV20-1 to TRBJ1-1, with D perhaps matching TRBD1 (6 bases). This CDR3 spans 11 amino acids. From germline, CDR1 is DFQATT and CDR2 SNEGSKA (reference sequence). The V end was cut by 0 bases, the J end by 10 bases, with 9 bases between. The chain's CDR3 is CSARELGGAFF. DNA for the CDR3: TGCAGTGCTAGAGAATTAGGGGGAGCTTTCTTT.

The CDR3 spells CASSRTEAYEQYF. The CDR3 region has the DNA TGCGCCAGCAGCCGGACAGAGGCCTACGAGCAGTACTTC. The V gene is TRBV5-1, the J gene TRBJ2-7; D is possibly TRBD1 (6 bases). Trimming shortened V by 4 bases and J by 2 bases, and 10 bases separated the two germline ends. This CDR3 spans 13 amino acids. The germline V gene has CDR1 SGHRS and CDR2 YFSETQ.

The chain joins TRBV7-9 to TRBJ2-7; D uncertain. This CDR3 comprises 13 residues. Trimming stripped 5 bases from V and 2 bases from J, with 10 bases between. CDR1 and CDR2 from the germline V gene are SEHNR and FQNEAQ (reference sequence). CDR3 sequence reads: CASSPVRAYEQYF. The CDR3 nucleotides are TGTGCCAGCAGCCCCGTTCGAGCCTACGAGCAGTACTTC.

This rearrangement joins TRBV7-3 to TRBJ2-1; TRBD2 agrees at 14 bases. The CDR3 covers 19 residues. CDR1 is SGHTA, CDR2 FQGTGA, per germline. The trim removed 0 bases at V and 9 bases at J, leaving 13 bases unmatched. The CDR3 protein is CASSLTPHPGLAGVGEQFF. The CDR3 DNA is TGTGCCAGCAGCTTAACGCCCCATCCGGGACTAGCGGGAGTGGGTGAGCAGTTCTTC.